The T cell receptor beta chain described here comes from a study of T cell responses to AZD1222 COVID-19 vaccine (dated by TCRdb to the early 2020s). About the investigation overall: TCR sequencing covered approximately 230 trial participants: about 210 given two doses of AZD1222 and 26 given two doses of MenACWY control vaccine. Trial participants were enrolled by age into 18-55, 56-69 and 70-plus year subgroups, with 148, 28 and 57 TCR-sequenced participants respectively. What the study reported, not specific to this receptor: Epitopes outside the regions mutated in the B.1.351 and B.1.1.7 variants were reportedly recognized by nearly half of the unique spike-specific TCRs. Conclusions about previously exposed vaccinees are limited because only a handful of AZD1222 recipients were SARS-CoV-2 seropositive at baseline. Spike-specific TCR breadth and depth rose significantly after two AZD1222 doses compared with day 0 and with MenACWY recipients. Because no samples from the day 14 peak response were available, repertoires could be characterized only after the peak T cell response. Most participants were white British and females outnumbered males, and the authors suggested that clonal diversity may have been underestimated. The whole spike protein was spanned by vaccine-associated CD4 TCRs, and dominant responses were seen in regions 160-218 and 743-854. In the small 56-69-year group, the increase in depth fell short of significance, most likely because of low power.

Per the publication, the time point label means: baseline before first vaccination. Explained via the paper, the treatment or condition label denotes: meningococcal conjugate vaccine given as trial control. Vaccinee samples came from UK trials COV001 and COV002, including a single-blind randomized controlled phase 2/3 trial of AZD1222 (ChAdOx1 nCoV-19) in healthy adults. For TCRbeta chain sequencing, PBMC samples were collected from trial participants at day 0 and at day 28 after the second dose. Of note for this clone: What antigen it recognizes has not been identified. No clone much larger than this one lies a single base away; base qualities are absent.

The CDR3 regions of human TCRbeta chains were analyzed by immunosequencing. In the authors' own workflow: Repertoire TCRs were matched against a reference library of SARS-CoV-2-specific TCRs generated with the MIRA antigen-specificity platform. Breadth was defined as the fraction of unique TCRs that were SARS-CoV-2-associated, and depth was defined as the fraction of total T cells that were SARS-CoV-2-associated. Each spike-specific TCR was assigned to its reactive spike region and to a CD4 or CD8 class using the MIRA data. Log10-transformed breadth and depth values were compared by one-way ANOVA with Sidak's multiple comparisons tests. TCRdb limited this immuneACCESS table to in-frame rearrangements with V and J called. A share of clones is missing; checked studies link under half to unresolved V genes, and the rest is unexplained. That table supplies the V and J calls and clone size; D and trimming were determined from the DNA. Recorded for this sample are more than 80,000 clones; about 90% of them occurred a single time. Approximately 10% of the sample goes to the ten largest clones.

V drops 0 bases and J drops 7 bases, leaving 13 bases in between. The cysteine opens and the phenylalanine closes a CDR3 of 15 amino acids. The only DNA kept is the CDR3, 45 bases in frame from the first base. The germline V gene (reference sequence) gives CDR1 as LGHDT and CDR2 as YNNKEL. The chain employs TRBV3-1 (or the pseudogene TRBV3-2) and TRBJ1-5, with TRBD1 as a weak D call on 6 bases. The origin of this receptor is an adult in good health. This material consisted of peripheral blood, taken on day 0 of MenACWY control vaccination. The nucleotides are TGTGCCAGCAGCCAAGATGCCGGGGGCGGCCAGCCCCAGCATTTT. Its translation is CASSQDAGGGQPQHF.